This TCR beta chain is drawn from a study of CD4 and CD8 cells across lung adenocarcinoma regions. A single record per CDR3 protein comes from TCRdb applying MiXCR to the PCR reads. This sample carries roughly 10,000 distinct CDR3 sequences, 40% to 60% of them seen once, and the ten largest clones take 30% to 35%. The V gene's germline CDR1 is MNHNS and CDR2 SASEGT. The germline V and J ends were trimmed by 5 bases and 13 bases, with 15 bases remaining between them. The CDR3 is made up of 12 amino acids. This clonotype was observed a single time. The chain has TRBV6-1 and TRBJ2-4, with no clear D. The sequenced material came from CD8+ T cells from the margin of a lung tumor. This receptor was obtained from a male donor with lung adenocarcinoma. The CD4 and CD8 labels of this study may be unreliable. The CDR3 loop is CASSPRNNEQYF. In nucleotides, the CDR3 is TGTGCCAGCAGTCCTAGGAACAATGAGCAGTACTTC.